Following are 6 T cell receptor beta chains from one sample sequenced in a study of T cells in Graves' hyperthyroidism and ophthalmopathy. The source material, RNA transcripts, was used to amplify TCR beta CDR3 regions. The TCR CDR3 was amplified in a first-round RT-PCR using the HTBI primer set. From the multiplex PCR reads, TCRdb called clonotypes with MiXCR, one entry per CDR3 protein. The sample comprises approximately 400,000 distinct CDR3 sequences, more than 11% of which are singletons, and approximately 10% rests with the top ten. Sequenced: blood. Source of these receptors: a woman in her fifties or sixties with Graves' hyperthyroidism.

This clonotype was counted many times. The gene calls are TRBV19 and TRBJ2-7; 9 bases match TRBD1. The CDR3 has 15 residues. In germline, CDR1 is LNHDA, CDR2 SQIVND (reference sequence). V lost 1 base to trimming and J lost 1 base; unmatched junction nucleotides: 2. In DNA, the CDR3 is TGTGCCAGTAGTATAGCTGGGACAGGGTCCTACGAGCAGTACTTC. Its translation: CASSIAGTGSYEQYF. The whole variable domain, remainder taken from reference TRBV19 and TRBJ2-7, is DGGITQSPKYLFRKEGQNVTLSCEQNLNHDAMYWYRQDPGQGLRLIYYSQIVNDFQKGDIAEGYSVSREKKESFPLTVTSAQKNPTAFYLCASSIAGTGSYEQYFGPGTRLTVT.

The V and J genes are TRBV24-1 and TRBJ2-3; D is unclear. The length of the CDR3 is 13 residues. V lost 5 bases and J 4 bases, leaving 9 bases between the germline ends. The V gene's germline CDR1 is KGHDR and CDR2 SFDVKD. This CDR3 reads CATSGFTPDTQYF. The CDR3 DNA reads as TGTGCCACCAGTGGTTTCACGCCAGATACGCAGTATTTT.

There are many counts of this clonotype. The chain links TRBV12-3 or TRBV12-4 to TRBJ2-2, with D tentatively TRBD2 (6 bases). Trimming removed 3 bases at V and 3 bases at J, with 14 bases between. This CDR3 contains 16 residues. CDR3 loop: CASSFFSGTYTGELFF. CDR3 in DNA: TGTGCCAGCAGTTTCTTTTCCGGGACTTACACCGGGGAGCTGTTTTTT.

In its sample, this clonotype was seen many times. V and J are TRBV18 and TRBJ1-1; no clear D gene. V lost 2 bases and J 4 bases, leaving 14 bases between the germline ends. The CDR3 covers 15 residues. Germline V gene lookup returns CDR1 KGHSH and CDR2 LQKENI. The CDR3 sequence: CASSPSEMGVTEAFF. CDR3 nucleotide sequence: TGTGCCAGCTCACCATCCGAGATGGGAGTCACTGAAGCTTTCTTT.

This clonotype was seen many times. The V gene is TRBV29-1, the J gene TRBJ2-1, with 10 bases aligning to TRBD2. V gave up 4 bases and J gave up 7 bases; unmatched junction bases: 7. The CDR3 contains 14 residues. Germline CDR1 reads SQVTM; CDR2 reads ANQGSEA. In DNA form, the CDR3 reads TGCAGCGTTGGGGTAATAGCGGGAGGTAATGAGCAGTTCTTC. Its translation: CSVGVIAGGNEQFF.

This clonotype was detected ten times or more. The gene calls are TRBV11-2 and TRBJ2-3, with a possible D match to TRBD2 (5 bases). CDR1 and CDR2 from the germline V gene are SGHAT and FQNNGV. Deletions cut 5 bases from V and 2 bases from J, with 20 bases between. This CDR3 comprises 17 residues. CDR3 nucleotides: TGTGCCAGCAGCCCTGGGGAGTGGCATTCAAACACAGATACGCAGTATTTT. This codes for CASSPGEWHSNTDTQYF.